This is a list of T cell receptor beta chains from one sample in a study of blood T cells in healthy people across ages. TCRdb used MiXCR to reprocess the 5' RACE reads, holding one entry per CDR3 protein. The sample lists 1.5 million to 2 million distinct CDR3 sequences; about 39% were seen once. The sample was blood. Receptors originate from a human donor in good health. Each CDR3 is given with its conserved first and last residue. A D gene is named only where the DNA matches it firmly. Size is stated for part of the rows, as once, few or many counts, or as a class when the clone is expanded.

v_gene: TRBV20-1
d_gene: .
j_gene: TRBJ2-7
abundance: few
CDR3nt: TGCAGTGCTGCACTCAGGTGGGACGTAGGAGAGCAGTACTTC
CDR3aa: CSAALRWDVGEQYF

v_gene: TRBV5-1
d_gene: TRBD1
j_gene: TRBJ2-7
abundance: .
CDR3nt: TGCGCCAGCAGCTTGGATCTGGAGACAGGGGTTCACGAGCAGTACTTC
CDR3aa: CASSLDLETGVHEQYF

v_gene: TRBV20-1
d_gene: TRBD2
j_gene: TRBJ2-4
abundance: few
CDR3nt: TGCAGTGCTAGACATCCAGGACTAGCGGGGGGAAACATTCAGTACTTC
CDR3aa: CSARHPGLAGGNIQYF

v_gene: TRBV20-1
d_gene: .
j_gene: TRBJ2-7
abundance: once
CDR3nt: TGCAGTGCGGAGCAACAGGGTAGGGGCTACGAGCAGTACTTC
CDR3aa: CSAEQQGRGYEQYF

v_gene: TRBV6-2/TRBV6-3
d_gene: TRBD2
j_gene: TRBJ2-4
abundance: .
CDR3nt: TGTGCCAGCAGCCGACAGACTAGCGCGGGAGGAAACATTCAGTACTTC
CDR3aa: CASSRQTSAGGNIQYF

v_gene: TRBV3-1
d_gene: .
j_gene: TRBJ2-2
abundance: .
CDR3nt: TGTGCCAGCAGCTTGACCCCATCCGGGGAGCTGTTTTTT
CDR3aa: CASSLTPSGELFF

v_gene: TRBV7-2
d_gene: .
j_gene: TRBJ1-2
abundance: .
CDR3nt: TGTGCCAGCAGCTTACCGGGACCGGAAGGCTACACCTTC
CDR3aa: CASSLPGPEGYTF

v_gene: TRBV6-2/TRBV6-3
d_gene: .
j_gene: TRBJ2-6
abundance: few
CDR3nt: TGTGCCAGCATTCAATCTGGGGCCAACGTCCTGACTTTC
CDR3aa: CASIQSGANVLTF

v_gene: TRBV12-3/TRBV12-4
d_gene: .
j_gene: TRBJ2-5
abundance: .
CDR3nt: TGTGCCAGCAGTTTAGAGTCTGTTGGGACCCAGTACTTC
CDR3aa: CASSLESVGTQYF

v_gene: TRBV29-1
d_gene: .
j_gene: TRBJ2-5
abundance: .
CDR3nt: TGCAGCGTTGAATTGACGGAAGCCAACTCCTACAAGCAGTACTTC
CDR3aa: CSVELTEANSYKQYF

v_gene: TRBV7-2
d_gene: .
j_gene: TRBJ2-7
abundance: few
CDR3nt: TGTGCCAGCAGCTTAGTGGCCGGGGACTCCTACGAGCAGTACTTC
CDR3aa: CASSLVAGDSYEQYF

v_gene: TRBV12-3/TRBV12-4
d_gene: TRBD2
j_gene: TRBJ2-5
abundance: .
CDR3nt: TGTGCCAGCAGTTTTATGTTCGGGACTAGCGGGGGGTATCCCCAAGAGACCCAGTACTTC
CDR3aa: CASSFMFGTSGGYPQETQYF

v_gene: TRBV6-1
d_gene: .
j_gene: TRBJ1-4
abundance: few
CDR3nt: TGTGCCAGCAGTGTCAGGAATAATGAAAAACTGTTTTTT
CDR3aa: CASSVRNNEKLFF

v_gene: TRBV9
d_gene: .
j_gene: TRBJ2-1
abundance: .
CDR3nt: TGTGCCAGCAGCGTCTCGGACGGGACGTACAATGAGCAGTTCTTC
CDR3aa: CASSVSDGTYNEQFF

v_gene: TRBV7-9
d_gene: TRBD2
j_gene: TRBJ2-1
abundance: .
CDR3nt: TGTGCCAGCAGCCGTGAGGGGACTAACTCCTACAATGAGCAGTTCTTC
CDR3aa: CASSREGTNSYNEQFF

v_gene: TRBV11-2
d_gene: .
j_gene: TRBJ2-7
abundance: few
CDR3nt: TGTGCCAGCACCGAGGGGGTTTCGGGGGCGGCTTTCTACGAGCAGTACTTC
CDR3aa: CASTEGVSGAAFYEQYF

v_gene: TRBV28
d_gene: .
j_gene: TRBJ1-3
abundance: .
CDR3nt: TGTGCCAGCAGTTTAGTGAACACCATATATTTT
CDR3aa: CASSLVNTIYF

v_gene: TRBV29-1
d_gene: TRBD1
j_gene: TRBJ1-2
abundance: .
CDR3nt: TGCAGCGTTTCTACAGGGGGCGACTATGGCTACACCTTC
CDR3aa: CSVSTGGDYGYTF

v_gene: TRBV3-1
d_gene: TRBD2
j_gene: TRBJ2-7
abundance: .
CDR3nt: TGTGCCAGCAGCCCGGGACTAGCGGGGGGCGTCGGATACGAGCAGTACTTC
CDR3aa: CASSPGLAGGVGYEQYF

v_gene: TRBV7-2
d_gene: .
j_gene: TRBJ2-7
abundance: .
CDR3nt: TGTGCCAGCAGCTTAGGTATACTAGTCGGAAACGAGCAGTACTTC
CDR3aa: CASSLGILVGNEQYF

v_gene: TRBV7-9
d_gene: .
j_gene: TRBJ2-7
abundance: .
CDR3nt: TGTGCCAGCAGCTTGTCGACAGTGCCCTACGAGCAGTACTTC
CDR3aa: CASSLSTVPYEQYF

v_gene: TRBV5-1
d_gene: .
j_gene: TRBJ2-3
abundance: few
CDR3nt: TGCGCCAGCAGCACGGGACAAACTTCAGATACGCAGTATTTT
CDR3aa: CASSTGQTSDTQYF

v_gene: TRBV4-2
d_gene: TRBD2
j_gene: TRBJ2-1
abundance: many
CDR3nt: TGTGCCAGCAGCCAAGACGGGACTAGCGGGGGCAATGAGCAGTTCTTC
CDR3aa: CASSQDGTSGGNEQFF

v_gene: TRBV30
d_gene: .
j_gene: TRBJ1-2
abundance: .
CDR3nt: TGTGCCTGCAATTCCGACCTATCCCTGTTCGTCTATGGCTACACCTTC
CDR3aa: CACNSDLSLFVYGYTF

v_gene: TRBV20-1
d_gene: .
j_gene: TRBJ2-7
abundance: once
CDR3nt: TGCAGTGCCCTATTCCTGGGGTCGTACGAGCAGTACTTC
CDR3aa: CSALFLGSYEQYF

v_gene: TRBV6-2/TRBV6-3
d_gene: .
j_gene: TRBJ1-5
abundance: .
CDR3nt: TGTGCCAGCAGAAGCAGGGTAGGAGCGCAGCCCCAGCATTTT
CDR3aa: CASRSRVGAQPQHF

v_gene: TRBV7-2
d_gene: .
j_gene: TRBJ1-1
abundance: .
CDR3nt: TGTGCCAGCAGCTTATACGTAGTGCTTGGTTATAGTGAAGCTTTCTTT
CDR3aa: CASSLYVVLGYSEAFF

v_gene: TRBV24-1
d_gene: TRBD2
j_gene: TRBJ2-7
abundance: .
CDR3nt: TGTGCCACCAGTGATCGGACTAGCGGCAACGAGCAGTACTTC
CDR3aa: CATSDRTSGNEQYF

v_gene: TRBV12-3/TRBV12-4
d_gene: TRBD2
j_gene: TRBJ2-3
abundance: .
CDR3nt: TGTGCCAGCAGTTATTCGAAGCGGGGTAAGCAGTATTTT
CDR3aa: CASSYSKRGKQYF

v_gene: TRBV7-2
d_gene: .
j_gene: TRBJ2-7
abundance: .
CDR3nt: TGTGCCAGCACCCTATGGGGCGGAGGATCCTACGAGCAGTACTTC
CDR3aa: CASTLWGGGSYEQYF

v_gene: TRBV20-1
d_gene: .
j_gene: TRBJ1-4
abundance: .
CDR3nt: TGCAGTGCTAGAGATTGGGGGGGTAATGAAAAACTGTTTTTT
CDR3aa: CSARDWGGNEKLFF

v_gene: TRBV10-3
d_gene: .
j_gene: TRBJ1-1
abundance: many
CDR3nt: TGTGCCATCAGTGAGTCGACCGGGCTGAACACTGAAGCTTTCTTT
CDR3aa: CAISESTGLNTEAFF

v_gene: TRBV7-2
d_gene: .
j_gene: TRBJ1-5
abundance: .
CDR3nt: TGTGCCAGCAGCCCAAGGACCGGACCCAATCAGCCCCAGCATTTT
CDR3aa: CASSPRTGPNQPQHF

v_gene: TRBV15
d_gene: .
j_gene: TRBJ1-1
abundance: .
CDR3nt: TGTGCCACCAGCAGAGATTACGGGGGTGTCGTCACTGAAGCTTTCTTT
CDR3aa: CATSRDYGGVVTEAFF

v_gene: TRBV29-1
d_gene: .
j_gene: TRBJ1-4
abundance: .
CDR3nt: TGCAGCGTTGATTGGCAGGAAAAACTGTTTTTT
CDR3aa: CSVDWQEKLFF

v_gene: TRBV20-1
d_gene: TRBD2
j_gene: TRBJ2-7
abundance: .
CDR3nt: TGCAGTGCTAGGCCTAGAGCGGGGGGCCTATACGAGCAGTACTTC
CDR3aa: CSARPRAGGLYEQYF

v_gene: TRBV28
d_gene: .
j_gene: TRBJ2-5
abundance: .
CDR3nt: TGTGCCAGCAGTCCTCAGGGGGCGCGGGAGCAGTACTTC
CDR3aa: CASSPQGAREQYF

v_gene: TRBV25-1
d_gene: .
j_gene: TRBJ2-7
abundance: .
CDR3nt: TGTGCCAGCAGTGAATATGCCGGGGCAGGTCCCACCTACGAGCAGTACTTC
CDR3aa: CASSEYAGAGPTYEQYF

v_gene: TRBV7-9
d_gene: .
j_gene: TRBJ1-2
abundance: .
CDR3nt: TGTGCCAGCAGCCCAGGAGTAGGGAGCCCCTATGGCTACACCTTC
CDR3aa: CASSPGVGSPYGYTF

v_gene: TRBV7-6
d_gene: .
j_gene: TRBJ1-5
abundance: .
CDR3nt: TGTGCCAGCAGCTTAGAGGCCCGGGGGCCCCAGCATTTT
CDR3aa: CASSLEARGPQHF

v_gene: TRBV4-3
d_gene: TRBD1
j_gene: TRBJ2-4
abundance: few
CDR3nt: TGCGCCAGCAGCCATAGGACAGGGTGGGAGGACATTCAGTACTTC
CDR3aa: CASSHRTGWEDIQYF

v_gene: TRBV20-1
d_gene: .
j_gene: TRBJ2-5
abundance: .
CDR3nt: TGCAGTGCAGGAGGACTAACCCAAGAGACCCAGTACTTC
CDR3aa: CSAGGLTQETQYF

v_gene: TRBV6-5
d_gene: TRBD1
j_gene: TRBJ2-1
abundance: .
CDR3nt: TGTGCCAGCACTACGGGACAGGGCAGGGGCAATGAGCAGTTCTTC
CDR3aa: CASTTGQGRGNEQFF

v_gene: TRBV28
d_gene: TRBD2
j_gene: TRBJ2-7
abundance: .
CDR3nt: TGTGCCACAAAAGGGCCCTGGGCTAGCGGGGGTCCTAGCTCCTACGAGCAGTACTTC
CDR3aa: CATKGPWASGGPSSYEQYF

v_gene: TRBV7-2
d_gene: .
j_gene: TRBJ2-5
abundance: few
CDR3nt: TGTGCCAGCAGCTTAACTTCCTCAAAAGAGACCCAGTACTTC
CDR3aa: CASSLTSSKETQYF

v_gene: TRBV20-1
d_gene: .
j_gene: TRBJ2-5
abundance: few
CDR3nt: TGCAGTGCTTCCAGACAGAGAATGCAAGAGACCCAGTACTTC
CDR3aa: CSASRQRMQETQYF

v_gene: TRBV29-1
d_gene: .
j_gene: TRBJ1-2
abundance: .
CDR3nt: TGCAGCGTTGCTTACGTGGGGAATGATGGCTACACCTTC
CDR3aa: CSVAYVGNDGYTF

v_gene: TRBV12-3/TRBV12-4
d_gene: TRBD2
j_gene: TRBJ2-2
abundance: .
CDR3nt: TGTGCCACAAGACTAGCGGGGAGGGGAACCGGGGAGCTGTTTTTT
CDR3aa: CATRLAGRGTGELFF

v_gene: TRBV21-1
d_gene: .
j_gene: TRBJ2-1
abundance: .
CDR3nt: TGTGCCAGCAGCAAAAATCACGGTTTCCGGCGACTAGCGGGGGGACTTTTCTCCTACAATGAGCAGTTCTTC
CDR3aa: CASSKNHGFRRLAGGLFSYNEQFF

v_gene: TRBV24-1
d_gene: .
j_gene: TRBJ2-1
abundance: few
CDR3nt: TGTGCCACCAGTGATTTGCCCAAAGGGAATGAGCAGTTCTTC
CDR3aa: CATSDLPKGNEQFF

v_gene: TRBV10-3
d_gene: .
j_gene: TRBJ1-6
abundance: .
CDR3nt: TGTGCCATCAGTGAGTCGACAAGTAGCTCCTATAATTCACCCCTCCACTTT
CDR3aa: CAISESTSSSYNSPLHF

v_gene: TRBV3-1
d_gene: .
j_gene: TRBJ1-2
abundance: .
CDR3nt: TGTGCCAGCAGCCAAGACTTACAGGAACTCTATGGCTACACCTTC
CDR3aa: CASSQDLQELYGYTF

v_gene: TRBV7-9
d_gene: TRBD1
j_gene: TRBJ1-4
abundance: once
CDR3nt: TGTGCCAGCAGCTTAGAGGACAGGCTTGCAACTAATGGAAAACTGTTTTTT
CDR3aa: CASSLEDRLATNGKLFF

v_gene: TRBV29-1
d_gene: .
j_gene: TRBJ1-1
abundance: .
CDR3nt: TGCAGCGTTGCGGGGTGGGCCACTGAAGCTTTCTTT
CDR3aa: CSVAGWATEAFF

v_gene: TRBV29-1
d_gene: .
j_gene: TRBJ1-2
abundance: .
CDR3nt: TGCAGCGTACCCAGGGAGAATGCCTATGGCTACACCTTC
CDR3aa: CSVPRENAYGYTF